The 17 T cell receptor beta chains listed next were all sequenced from one sample in a study of radiotherapy plus CTLA-4 blockade in lung cancer. Profiled with immunoSEQ multiplex PCR; TCRdb holds only in-frame clones, not every one. The sample yields tens of thousands of clones, about two thirds seen once. The sequencing here drew on peripheral blood, taken from a patient treated with radiotherapy plus ipilimumab. The receptors stem from a human donor with non-small cell lung cancer that progressed on radiotherapy plus ipilimumab.

This clone was seen once. The V call is TRBV30, the J call TRBJ1-1, with D possibly TRBD1 on 6 matching bases. The germline V gene has CDR1 GTSNPN and CDR2 SVGIG (reference sequence). This CDR3 spans 13 amino acids. Deletions cut 3 bases from V and 6 bases from J, with 14 bases between. This chain's CDR3 is CAWRLGGGSEAFF. In DNA form, the CDR3 reads TGTGCCTGGAGGTTGGGGGGGGGCTCTGAAGCTTTCTTT.

This chain uses TRBV7-6 with TRBJ1-4; the D gene is possibly TRBD1 (6 bases). This CDR3 contains 15 residues. V lost 5 bases and J 7 bases, leaving 17 bases between the germline ends. Germline values: CDR1 SGHVS, CDR2 FNYEAQ. The CDR3 DNA sequence: TGTGCCAGCAGCGACCGGGGGGCATTGAGTGAAAAACTGTTTTTT. Its protein product is CASSDRGALSEKLFF.

For the CDR3, the DNA is TGTGCCAGCAGTTTATCGGGCGGGGGATCTAGCACAGATACGCAGTATTTT. Its protein is CASSLSGGGSSTDTQYF. This sequence joins TRBV27 and TRBJ2-3, with 7 positions matching TRBD2. Germline CDR1 is MNHEY and CDR2 is SMNVEV (reference sequence). The trim removed 0 bases at V and 0 bases at J, leaving 6 bases unmatched. The CDR3 is 17 amino acids.

The CDR3 region has the DNA TGTGCTAGTGGTTTCGGTAACCTAGGGACGAACACCGGGGAGCTGTTTTTT. As protein: CASGFGNLGTNTGELFF. This rearrangement joins TRBV12-5 to TRBJ2-2; no reliable D call. V shed 3 bases and J shed 0 bases, with 14 bases lying between them. Germline CDR1 reads LGHNT; CDR2 reads FRNRAP. This CDR3 is built from 17 residues.

The chain joins TRBV6-1 to TRBJ2-2; 12 bases line up with TRBD1. Germline trimming cut 10 bases from V and 5 bases from J; bases unmatched to any gene: 8. CDR1 and CDR2 (germline): MNHNS, SASEGT. The length of the CDR3 is 15 residues. CDR3 region: CATRPGQGATGELFF. The CDR3 bases are TGTGCCACTAGACCGGGACAGGGGGCGACCGGGGAGCTGTTTTTT.

This clone showed up just once. The genes are TRBV9 and TRBJ1-5; TRBD1 might be the D (5 bases). Trimming removed 2 bases from V and 6 bases from J, with 15 bases in between. This CDR3 has 15 amino acids. From germline, CDR1 is SGDLS and CDR2 YYNGEE. The CDR3 is CASSVGQGESQPQHF. The CDR3 nucleotides are TGTGCCAGCAGCGTGGGGCAGGGAGAGAGTCAGCCCCAGCATTTT. The entire variable domain, with the rest obtained from reference TRBV9 and TRBJ1-5, is as follows: DSGVTQTPKHLITATGQRVTLRCSPRSGDLSVYWYQQSLDQGLQFLIQYYNGEERAKGNILERFSAQQFPDLHSELNLSSLELGDSALYFCASSVGQGESQPQHFGDGTRLSIL.

The CDR3: CASSQGRGYEQYF. The CDR3 bases are TGTGCCAGCAGCCAGGGTCGGGGCTACGAGCAGTACTTC. The V call is TRBV14, the J call TRBJ2-7; a weak D match, TRBD2 (5 bases). The CDR3 is 13 residues long. V gave up 3 bases and J gave up 3 bases, with 9 bases separating them. CDR1 and CDR2 from the germline V gene are SGHDN and FVKESK.

The chain recombines TRBV5-6 with TRBJ2-3; D is uncertain. Germline values: CDR1 SGHDT, CDR2 YYEEEE. V lost 5 bases, J lost 2 bases, and 3 bases lay in between. This CDR3 contains 11 residues. CDR3 region: CASSTTDTQYF. The CDR3 DNA follows: TGTGCCAGCAGTACCACAGATACGCAGTATTTT.

J is TRBJ1-4 and V is TRBV5-1; 10 bases align to TRBD1. CDR3 size: 16 residues. Germline V gene sequence: CDR1 SGHRS, CDR2 YFSETQ. The J segment lost 7 bases and the V segment lost 4 bases, leaving 10 bases of the junction unmatched. DNA for the CDR3: TGCGCCAGCAGCCCAGGACGAAGGACAGGGGGTGAAAAACTGTTTTTT. Amino acid sequence: CASSPGRRTGGEKLFF.

V usage is TRBV15 and J usage is TRBJ1-2; no definite D call. The CDR3 has 15 residues. The V gene lost 0 bases and the J gene lost 4 bases, with 12 bases spanning the gap. CDR1 LNHNV and CDR2 YYDKDF come from the germline V gene (reference sequence). In DNA form, the CDR3 reads TGTGCCACCAGCAGAGATCAGGCCGGCATCTATGGCTACACCTTC. Its protein is CATSRDQAGIYGYTF.

With regard to this clone: This specimen includes other DNA sequences encoding the same CDR3. The J gene is TRBJ2-2, the V gene TRBV5-1; D ambiguous. V was shortened by 0 bases and J by 1 base, with 4 bases between the two germline ends. Germline V CDR1 and CDR2: SGHRS, YFSETQ. The CDR3 length is 14 residues. Here the CDR3 reads CASSLGQNTGELFF. CDR3 DNA sequence: TGCGCCAGCAGCTTGGGCCAGAACACCGGGGAGCTGTTTTTT.

The V and J genes are TRBV6-6 and TRBJ1-2; D is unresolved. V was pared by 7 bases and J by 8 bases, with 14 bases between. The CDR3 is 12 residues long. CDR1 and CDR2 (germline): MNHNY, SVGAGI (reference sequence). CDR3 loop: CASTAGTRGYTF. As DNA, the CDR3 is TGTGCCAGCACTGCGGGTACTCGGGGCTACACCTTC.

The V gene is TRBV5-1, the J gene TRBJ2-7; 11 bases match TRBD1. Germline trimming cut 3 bases from V and 6 bases from J; bases unmatched to any gene: 5. Germline V gene lookup returns CDR1 SGHRS and CDR2 YFSETQ. The CDR3 has 14 residues. CDR3 protein: CASSSGTGGREQYF. CDR3 coding DNA: TGCGCCAGCAGCTCCGGGACAGGGGGTCGCGAGCAGTACTTC.

The chain is built from TRBV5-1 and TRBJ1-1; 7 bases match TRBD1. The CDR3 is 13 amino acids. With 5 bases clipped from V and 3 bases from J, the junction kept 4 bases outside the gene matches. Germline lookup yields CDR1 SGHRS and CDR2 YFSETQ. The CDR3 bases are TGCGCCAGCAGGGCTACAGGGGACACTGAAGCTTTCTTT. It encodes CASRATGDTEAFF.

CDR3 region: CASSFGQGRTDTQYF. The CDR3 nucleotides read TGTGCCAGCAGCTTCGGACAGGGCAGGACAGATACGCAGTATTTT. V usage is TRBV7-9 and J usage is TRBJ2-3; 8 bases match TRBD1. The CDR3 is made up of 15 amino acids. Germline V gives CDR1 SEHNR, CDR2 FQNEAQ (reference sequence). The V and J ends lost 3 bases and 3 bases, in that order; junction bases with no gene match: 5.

The rearrangement links TRBV6-5 to TRBJ1-1; 10 bases map to TRBD1. V trimming: 5 bases; J trimming: 3 bases; junction bases outside the gene matches: 6. The CDR3 runs 15 residues. Germline CDR1 MNHEY, CDR2 SVGAGI. CDR3 protein: CASSGGTGVDTEAFF. The CDR3 DNA sequence: TGTGCCAGCAGTGGTGGGACAGGGGTGGACACTGAAGCTTTCTTT.

CDR3 loop: CASSEPYSGNTIYF. In nucleotides, the CDR3 is TGTGCCAGCAGTGAACCCTACTCTGGAAACACCATATATTTT. This chain uses TRBV25-1 with TRBJ1-3; D uncertain. CDR1 and CDR2 (germline): MGHDK, SYGVNS. CDR3 length: 14 amino acids. Trimming cost V 2 bases and J 0 bases, with 5 bases left between them. The full variable domain, in which reference TRBV25-1 and TRBJ1-3 provide the parts outside the CDR3, is EADIYQTPRYLVIGTGKKITLECSQTMGHDKMYWYQQDPGMELHLIHYSYGVNSTEKGDLSSESTVSRIRTEHFPLTLESARPSHTSQYLCASSEPYSGNTIYFGEGSWLTVV.